This TCR beta chain was sequenced for a study of graft-versus-host responses after intestinal transplantation (dated by TCRdb to the early 2020s). For the study in its entirety: The transplants that recipients received were multivisceral, liver-intestinal, or isolated intestinal. A cohort of 24 intestinal transplant recipients, including one retransplant, was enrolled, and a few patients lacking pretransplant specimens were excluded. After intestinal transplantation, graft-versus-host and host-versus-graft alloreactive T cell clones in the graft, circulation and bone marrow were tracked using bulk TCR-beta CDR3 sequencing. Every recipient was given anti-thymocyte globulin induction, followed by around three years of maintenance tacrolimus and steroids. Instead of going to the commercial service, samples from a few later patients were sequenced in-house on an Illumina MiSeq and processed with MiXCR. Alloreactive clones were identified by sequencing pre-transplant mixed lymphocyte reaction products and comparing these products with unstimulated pre-transplant donor and recipient T cells. Donor T cell macrochimerism was defined as a peak of at least 4% donor T cells among recipient peripheral blood mononuclear cells.

Summary of the overall study and its limitations: The conclusions were limited by the relatively low number and heterogeneity of the intestinal transplant patients. Patients with donor T cell macrochimerism had high GvH to HvG T cell clonal ratios in their allografts. Peak levels of circulating GvH clones were associated with declines in HvG clones early after transplant. GvH clones were detected in recipient bone marrow, and some of these GvH clones were observed earlier in ileal mucosa or blood, consistent with an intestinal mucosal origin.

Dithiothreitol, EDTA incubations and collagenase D digestion were used to isolate intraepithelial and lamina propria lymphocytes from graft specimens. Bulk TCR-beta sequencing was performed on serial intestinal graft biopsy specimens collected as late as 600 days after transplant. Note on this clone: It has no known antigen specificity. Per-nucleotide qualities are absent, and no much larger clonotype sits a single base away.

Receptor amplification or capture employed the immunoSEQ multiplex PCR assay. Adaptive Biotechnologies carried out high-throughput TCR-beta CDR3 sequencing of genomic DNA for most patients. The authors' pipeline ran thus. TCR sequencing data for some 19 patients were retrieved from Adaptive's ImmunoSEQ software; three other patients were processed with MiXCR and VDJtools. CDR3 nucleotide sequences shared by donor and recipient were removed because the origin of these sequences could not be assigned. To count as alloreactive, a clone needed at least 2-fold expansion over unstimulated cells and a minimum CFSE-low frequency of 0.002% (template counts) or 0.001% (read counts). Clones were considered mappable if detected in sequenced pre-transplant spleen, lymph node, or MLR CFSE-low populations of the donor or recipient. Cumulative frequency of alloreactive clones was calculated as a percentage of all sequences weighted by copy number. Held by TCRdb, this immuneACCESS table contains in-frame sequences only and omits some clones. Under half of the omission traces to an unresolved V gene where checked; the cause of the rest is unknown. That table supplies the V and J calls and clone size; D and trimming were determined from the DNA. This sample gives about 22,000 clones in total; roughly 79% of them show up just once. The top ten clonotypes cover under 4% of the sample.

Compared with germline, V lacks 5 bases and J lacks 4 bases; bases without a gene match: 5. CDR1 SGHTA and CDR2 FQGNSA are derived from the germline V gene. Including the terminal cysteine and phenylalanine, the CDR3 comprises 14 residues. Just CDR3 DNA is preserved here, 42 bases in frame from base 1. The chain is assembled from TRBV7-2 and TRBJ2-5, with TRBD2 identical over 9 junction bases. This TCR was sampled from a human patient who received an intestinal transplant, so some T cells may come from the graft donor. The specimen comprised ileum tissue, sampled 12 days after intestinal transplant. The nucleotide sequence is TGTGCCAGCAGCCGCGGGGGGGCGGGAGAGACCCAGTACTTC. Its translation is CASSRGGAGETQYF.